The 7 T cell receptor beta chains reported below all come from one sample, sequenced in a study of blood T cell repertoires in COVID-19. Sequencing used immunoSEQ multiplex PCR; TCRdb keeps in-frame clones, though not all of them. The top ten clones hold approximately 4.3% of a sample with tens of thousands of clones, roughly 95% of them seen once. Specimen: peripheral blood. The source is a human donor with active COVID-19. The donor label of this sample is uncertain.

This rearrangement joins TRBV2 to TRBJ1-5, with 9 positions matching TRBD1. V shed 7 bases, J shed 15 bases, and the junction held 10 bases outside the gene matches. The germline V gene encodes CDR1 SNHLY and CDR2 FYNNEI. The CDR3 loop spans 12 amino acids. CDR3 region: CASTDRGGVRHF. CDR3 nucleotides: TGTGCCAGCACCGACAGGGGGGGAGTTCGGCATTTT.

The genes are TRBV4-1 and TRBJ1-5; D remains ambiguous. V dropped 0 bases and J dropped 1 base, with 7 bases sitting between them. The CDR3 is made up of 15 amino acids. The germline V gene has CDR1 MGHRA and CDR2 YSYEKL. CDR3 nucleotide sequence: TGCGCCAGCAGCCAAGATGGCCAGAGCAATCAGCCCCAGCATTTT. Translated: CASSQDGQSNQPQHF.

The V and J genes are TRBV9 and TRBJ1-3; D is ambiguous. The CDR3 length is 16 residues. Trimming left V 1 base short and J 1 base short, with 12 bases between. CDR1 and CDR2 (germline): SGDLS, YYNGEE. The CDR3 region has the DNA TGTGCCAGCAGCGTATTTGGTCCCGGTTCTGGAAACACCATATATTTT. It translates to CASSVFGPGSGNTIYF.

The chain carries TRBV12-3 or TRBV12-4 and TRBJ1-3; D uncertain. V lost 6 bases and J 5 bases, leaving 8 bases between the germline ends. This CDR3 has 12 residues. The CDR3: CASSPTRNTIYF. The CDR3 DNA reads as TGTGCCAGCAGCCCCACTCGAAACACCATATATTTT.

The chain links TRBV7-8 to TRBJ2-3, with 8 positions matching TRBD2. The germline gives CDR1 SGHVS, CDR2 FQNEAQ. This CDR3 is built from 21 residues. V was pared by 2 bases and J by 0 bases, with 19 bases of the junction left unmatched. The CDR3 DNA follows: TGTGCCAGCAGCTTACCGGGACTAGTGGGACTAGACAAATCTAGCACAGATACGCAGTATTTT. This codes for CASSLPGLVGLDKSSTDTQYF.

The chain is built from TRBV18 and TRBJ2-7; D may be TRBD2 (5 bases). This CDR3 spans 15 amino acids. Germline V gives CDR1 KGHSH, CDR2 LQKENI. Trimming shortened V by 3 bases and J by 6 bases, and 18 bases separated the two germline ends. The CDR3 loop reads CASSPGRAVEGEQYF. The DNA of the CDR3 is TGTGCCAGCTCACCCGGTCGAGCGGTTGAAGGCGAGCAGTACTTC.

V and J are TRBV5-8 and TRBJ2-3; 10 bases align to TRBD1. This CDR3 region has 14 residues. From germline, CDR1 is SGHTS and CDR2 YDEGEE. The trim removed 4 bases at V and 4 bases at J, leaving 3 bases unmatched. The CDR3 loop is CASSRDRGSDTQYF. CDR3 coding DNA: TGTGCCAGCAGCCGGGACAGGGGCTCAGATACGCAGTATTTT.